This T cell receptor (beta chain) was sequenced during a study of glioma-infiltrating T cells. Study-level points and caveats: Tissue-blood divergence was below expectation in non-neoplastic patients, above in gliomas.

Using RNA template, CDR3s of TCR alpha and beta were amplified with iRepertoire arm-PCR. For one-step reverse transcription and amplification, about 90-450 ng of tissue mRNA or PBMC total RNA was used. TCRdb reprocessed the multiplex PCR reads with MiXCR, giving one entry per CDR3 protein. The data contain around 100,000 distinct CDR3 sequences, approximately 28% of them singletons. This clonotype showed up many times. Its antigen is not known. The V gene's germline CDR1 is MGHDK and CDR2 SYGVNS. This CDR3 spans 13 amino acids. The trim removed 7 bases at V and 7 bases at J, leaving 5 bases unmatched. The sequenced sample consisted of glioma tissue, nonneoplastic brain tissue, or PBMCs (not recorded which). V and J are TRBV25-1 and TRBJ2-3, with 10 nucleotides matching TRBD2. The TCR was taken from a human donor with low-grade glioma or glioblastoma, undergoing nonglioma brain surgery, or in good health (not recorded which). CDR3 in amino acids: CASMTSGPNTQYF. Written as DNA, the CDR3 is TGTGCCAGCATGACTAGCGGGCCCAATACGCAGTATTTT.